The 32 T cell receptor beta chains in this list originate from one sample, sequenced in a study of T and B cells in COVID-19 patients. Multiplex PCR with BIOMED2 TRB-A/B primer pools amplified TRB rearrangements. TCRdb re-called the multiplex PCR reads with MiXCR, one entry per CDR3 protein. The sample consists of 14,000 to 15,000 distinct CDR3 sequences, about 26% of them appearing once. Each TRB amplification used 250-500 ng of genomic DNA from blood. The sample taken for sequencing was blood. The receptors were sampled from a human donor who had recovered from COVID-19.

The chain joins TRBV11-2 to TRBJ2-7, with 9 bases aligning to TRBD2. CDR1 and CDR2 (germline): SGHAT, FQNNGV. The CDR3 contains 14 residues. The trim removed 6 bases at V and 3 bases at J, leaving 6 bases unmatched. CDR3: CASSLVTSGYEQYF. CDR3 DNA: TGTGCCAGCAGTTTGGTGACTAGCGGCTACGAGCAGTACTTC.

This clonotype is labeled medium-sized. CDR3 amino acids: CACEREKGTGELFF. CDR3 bases: TGTGCCTGTGAGCGGGAAAAGGGTACCGGGGAGCTGTTTTTT. The chain couples TRBV30 to TRBJ2-2; 7 bases agree with TRBD2. The trim removed 6 bases at V and 5 bases at J, leaving 9 bases unmatched. This CDR3 is 14 amino acids long. The germline gives CDR1 GTSNPN, CDR2 SVGIG (reference sequence).

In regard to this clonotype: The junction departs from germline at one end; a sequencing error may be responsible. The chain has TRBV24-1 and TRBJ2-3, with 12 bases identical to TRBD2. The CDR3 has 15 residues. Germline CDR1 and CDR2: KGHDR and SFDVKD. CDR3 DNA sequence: TGTGCCAGCAGTTACTCTAGCGGGAGGGGCGATACGCAGTATTTT. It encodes CASSYSSGRGDTQYF.

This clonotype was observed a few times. The DNA for the CDR3 is TGCAGTGCTAGAGTGGCGGGACTCCAGAAAGAGACCCAGTACTTC. It codes for CSARVAGLQKETQYF. The rearrangement uses TRBV20-1 and TRBJ2-5; D perhaps matches TRBD2 (6 bases). V was shortened by 1 base and J by 3 bases, with 15 bases between the two germline ends. From germline, CDR1 is DFQATT and CDR2 SNEGSKA (reference sequence). The CDR3 is 15 residues long.

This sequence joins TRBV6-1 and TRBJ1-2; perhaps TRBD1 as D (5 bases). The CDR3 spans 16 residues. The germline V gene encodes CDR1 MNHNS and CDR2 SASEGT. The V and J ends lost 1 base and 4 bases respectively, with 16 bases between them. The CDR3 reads CASSEGIPQGGYGYTF. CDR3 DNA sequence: TGTGCCAGCAGTGAAGGAATCCCCCAGGGAGGCTATGGCTACACCTTC.

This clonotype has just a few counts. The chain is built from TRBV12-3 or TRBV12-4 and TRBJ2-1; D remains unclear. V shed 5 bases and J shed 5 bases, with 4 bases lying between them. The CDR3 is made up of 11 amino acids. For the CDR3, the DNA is TGTGCCAGCAGTGTCGACAATGAGCAGTTCTTC. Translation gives CASSVDNEQFF.

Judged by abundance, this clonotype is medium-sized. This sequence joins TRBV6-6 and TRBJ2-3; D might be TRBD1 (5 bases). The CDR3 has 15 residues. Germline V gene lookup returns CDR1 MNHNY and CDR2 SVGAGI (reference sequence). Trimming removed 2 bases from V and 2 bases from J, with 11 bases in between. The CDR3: CASSYPGHFTDTQYF. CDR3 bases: TGTGCCAGCAGTTACCCCGGACACTTCACAGATACGCAGTATTTT.

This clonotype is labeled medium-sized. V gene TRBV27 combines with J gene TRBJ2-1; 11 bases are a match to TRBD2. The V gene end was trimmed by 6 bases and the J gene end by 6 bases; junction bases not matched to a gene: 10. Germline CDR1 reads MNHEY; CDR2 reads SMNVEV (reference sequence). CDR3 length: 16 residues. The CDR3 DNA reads TGTGCCAGCAGCCTTATAGCGGGGGGGCCCGGCAATGAGCAGTTCTTC. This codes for CASSLIAGGPGNEQFF.

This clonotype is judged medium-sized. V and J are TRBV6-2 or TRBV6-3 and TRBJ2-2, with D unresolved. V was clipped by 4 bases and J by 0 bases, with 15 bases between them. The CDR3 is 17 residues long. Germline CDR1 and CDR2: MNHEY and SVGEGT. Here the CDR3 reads CASSSGRHRSNTGELFF. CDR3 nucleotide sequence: TGTGCCAGCAGTTCAGGTCGGCACAGATCGAACACCGGGGAGCTGTTTTTT.

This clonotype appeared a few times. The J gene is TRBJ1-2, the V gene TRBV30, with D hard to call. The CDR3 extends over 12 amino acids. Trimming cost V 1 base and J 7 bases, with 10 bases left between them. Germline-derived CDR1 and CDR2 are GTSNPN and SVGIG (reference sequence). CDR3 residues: CAWSGVVGGYTF. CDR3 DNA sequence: TGTGCCTGGAGTGGGGTCGTGGGTGGCTACACCTTC.

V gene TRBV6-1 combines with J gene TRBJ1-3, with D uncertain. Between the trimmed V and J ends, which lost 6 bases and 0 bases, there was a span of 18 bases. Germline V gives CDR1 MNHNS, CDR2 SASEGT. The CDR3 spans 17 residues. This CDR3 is CASRTPASPYSGNTIYF. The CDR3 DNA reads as TGTGCCAGCAGGACCCCGGCAAGCCCCTACTCTGGAAACACCATATATTTT.

The CDR3 is CASSLVAGLTDTQYF. The CDR3, as DNA: TGTGCCAGCAGCTTAGTGGCAGGCCTCACAGATACGCAGTATTTT. J is TRBJ2-3 and V is TRBV11-3; D is unclear. The CDR3 runs 15 residues. Germline CDR1 reads SGHNT; CDR2 reads YENEEA. V gave up 1 base and J gave up 2 bases, with 10 bases separating them. The complete variable domain, with remaining parts taken from reference TRBV11-3 and TRBJ2-3, reads EAGVVQSPRYKIIEKKQPVAFWCNPISGHNTLYWYLQNLGQGPELLIRYENEEAVDDSQLPKDRFSAERLKGVDSTLKIQPAELGDSAVYLCASSLVAGLTDTQYFGPGTRLTVL.

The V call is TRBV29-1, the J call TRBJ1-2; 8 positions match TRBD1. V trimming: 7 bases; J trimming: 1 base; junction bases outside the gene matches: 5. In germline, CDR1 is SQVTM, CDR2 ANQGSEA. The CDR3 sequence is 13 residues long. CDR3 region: CSAGQGDNYGYTF. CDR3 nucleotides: TGCAGCGCCGGACAGGGCGATAACTATGGCTACACCTTC.

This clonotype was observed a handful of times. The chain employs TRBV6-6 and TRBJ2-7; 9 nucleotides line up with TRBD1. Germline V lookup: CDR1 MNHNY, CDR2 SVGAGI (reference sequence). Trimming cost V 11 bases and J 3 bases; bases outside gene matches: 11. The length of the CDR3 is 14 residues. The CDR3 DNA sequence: TGTGCCGGGGACCGGGACAGGGCTATCTACGAGCAGTACTTC. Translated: CAGDRDRAIYEQYF.

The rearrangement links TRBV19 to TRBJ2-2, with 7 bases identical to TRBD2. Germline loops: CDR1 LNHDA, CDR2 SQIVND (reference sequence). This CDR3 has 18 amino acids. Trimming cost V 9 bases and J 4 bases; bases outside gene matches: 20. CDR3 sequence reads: CASSFDPTGGSSTGELFF. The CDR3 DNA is TGTGCCAGCAGCTTTGATCCCACTGGCGGGAGTTCCACCGGGGAGCTGTTTTTT.

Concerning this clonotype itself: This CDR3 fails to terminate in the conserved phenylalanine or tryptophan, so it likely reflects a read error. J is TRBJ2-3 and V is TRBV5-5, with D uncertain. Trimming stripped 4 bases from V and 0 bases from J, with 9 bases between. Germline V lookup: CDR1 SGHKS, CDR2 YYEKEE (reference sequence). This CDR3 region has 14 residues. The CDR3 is CASSPRPSTDTQYY. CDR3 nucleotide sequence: TGTGCCAGCAGCCCCCGTCCAAGCACAGATACGCAGTATTAT.

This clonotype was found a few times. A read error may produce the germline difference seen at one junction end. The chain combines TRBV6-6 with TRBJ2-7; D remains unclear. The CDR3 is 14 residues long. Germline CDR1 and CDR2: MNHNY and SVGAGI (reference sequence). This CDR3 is CASSYRAWSSEQYF. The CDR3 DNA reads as TGTGCCAGCAGTTACAGGGCTTGGTCCTCCGAGCAGTACTTC.

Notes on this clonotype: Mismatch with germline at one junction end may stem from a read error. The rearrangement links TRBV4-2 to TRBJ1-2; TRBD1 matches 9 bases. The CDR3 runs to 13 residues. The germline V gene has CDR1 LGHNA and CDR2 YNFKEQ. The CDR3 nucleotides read TGCGCCAGCAGCCGAGATACAGGGGGCGGCTACACCTTC. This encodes CASSRDTGGGYTF.

The CDR3 region is CASSGPGRNQPQHF. Written as DNA, the CDR3 is TGTGCCAGCAGTGGGCCAGGAAGGAATCAGCCCCAGCATTTT. The V call is TRBV6-6, the J call TRBJ1-5; D call uncertain. Trimming removed 5 bases from V and 4 bases from J, with 12 bases in between. The CDR3 sequence is 14 residues long. Germline V lookup: CDR1 MNHNY, CDR2 SVGAGI (reference sequence).

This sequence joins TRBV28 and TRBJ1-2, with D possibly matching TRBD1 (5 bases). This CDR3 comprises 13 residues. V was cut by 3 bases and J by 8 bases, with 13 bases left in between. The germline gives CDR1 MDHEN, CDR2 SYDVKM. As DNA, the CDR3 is TGTGCCAGCAGTTTCAAGGGGCCCTCCGGCTACACCTTC. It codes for CASSFKGPSGYTF.

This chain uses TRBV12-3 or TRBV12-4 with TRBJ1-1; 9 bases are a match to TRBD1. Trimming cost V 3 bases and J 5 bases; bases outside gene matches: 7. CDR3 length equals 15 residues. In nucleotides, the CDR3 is TGTGCCAGCAGTTTGGGACAGGGAATAGGTACTGAAGCTTTCTTT. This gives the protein CASSLGQGIGTEAFF.

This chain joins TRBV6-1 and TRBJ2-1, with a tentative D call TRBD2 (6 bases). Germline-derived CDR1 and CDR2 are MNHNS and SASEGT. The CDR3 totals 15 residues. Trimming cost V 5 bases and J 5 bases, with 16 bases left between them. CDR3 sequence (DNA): TGTGCCAGCAGTTACATCGGGACTCGACACAATGAGCAGTTCTTC. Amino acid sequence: CASSYIGTRHNEQFF.

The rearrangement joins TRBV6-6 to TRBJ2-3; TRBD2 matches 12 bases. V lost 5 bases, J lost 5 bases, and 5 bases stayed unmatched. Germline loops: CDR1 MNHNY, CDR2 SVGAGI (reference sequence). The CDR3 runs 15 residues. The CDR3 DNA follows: TGTGCCAGCAGTCTAGCGGGGGGGCATGGAGATACGCAGTATTTT. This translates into CASSLAGGHGDTQYF.

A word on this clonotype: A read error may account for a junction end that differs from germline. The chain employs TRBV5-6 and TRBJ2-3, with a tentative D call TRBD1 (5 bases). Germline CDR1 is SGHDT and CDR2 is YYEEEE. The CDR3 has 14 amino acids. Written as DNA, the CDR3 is TGCGCCAGCAGCTCCGGACAACGCACAGATACGCAGTATTTT. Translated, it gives CASSSGQRTDTQYF.

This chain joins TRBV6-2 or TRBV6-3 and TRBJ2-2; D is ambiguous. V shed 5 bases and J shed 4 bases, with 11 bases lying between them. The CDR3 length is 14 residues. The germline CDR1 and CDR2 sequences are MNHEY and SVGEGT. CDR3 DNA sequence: TGTGCCAGCAGTCACACCCCGAGCACCGGGGAGCTGTTTTTT. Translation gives CASSHTPSTGELFF.

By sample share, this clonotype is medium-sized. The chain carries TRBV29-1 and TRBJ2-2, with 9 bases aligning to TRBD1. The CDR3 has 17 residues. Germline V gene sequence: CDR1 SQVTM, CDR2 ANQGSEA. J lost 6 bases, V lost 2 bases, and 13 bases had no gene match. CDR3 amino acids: CSVEKERTGVASGELFF. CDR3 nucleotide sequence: TGCAGCGTTGAAAAAGAAAGGACAGGGGTGGCGTCCGGGGAGCTGTTTTTT.

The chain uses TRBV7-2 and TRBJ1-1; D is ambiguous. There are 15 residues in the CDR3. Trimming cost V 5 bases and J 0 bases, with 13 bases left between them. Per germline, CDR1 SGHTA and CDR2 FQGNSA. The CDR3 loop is CASSVEAPLNTEAFF. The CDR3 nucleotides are TGTGCCAGCAGCGTCGAGGCGCCCTTGAACACTGAAGCTTTCTTT. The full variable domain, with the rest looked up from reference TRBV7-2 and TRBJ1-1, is GAGVSQSPSNKVTEKGKDVELRCDPISGHTALYWYRQSLGQGLEFLIYFQGNSAPDKSGLPSDRFSAERTGGSVSTLTIQRTQQEDSAVYLCASSVEAPLNTEAFFGQGTRLTVV.

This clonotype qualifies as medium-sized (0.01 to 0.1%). The chain's CDR3 is CASSFQVRYNEQFF. The CDR3 DNA is TGTGCCAGCAGTTTTCAGGTCAGGTACAATGAGCAGTTCTTC. The genes are TRBV27 and TRBJ2-1, with D uncertain. Trimming took off 3 bases at V and 4 bases at J, with 10 bases between the two ends. In germline, CDR1 is MNHEY, CDR2 SMNVEV (reference sequence). This CDR3 region has 14 residues.

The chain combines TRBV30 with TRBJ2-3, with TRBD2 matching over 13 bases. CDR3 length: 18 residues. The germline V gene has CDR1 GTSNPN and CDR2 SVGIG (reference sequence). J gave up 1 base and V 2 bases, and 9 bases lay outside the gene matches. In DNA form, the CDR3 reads TGTGCCTGGAGTCAGAGGACTAGCGGGAGTTGGGGCACAGATACGCAGTATTTT. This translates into CAWSQRTSGSWGTDTQYF.

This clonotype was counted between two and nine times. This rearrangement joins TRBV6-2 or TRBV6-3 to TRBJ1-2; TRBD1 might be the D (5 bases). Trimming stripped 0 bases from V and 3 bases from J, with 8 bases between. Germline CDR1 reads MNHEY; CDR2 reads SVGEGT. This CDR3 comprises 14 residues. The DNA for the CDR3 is TGTGCCAGCAGTTACTCGTTGGGGGACTATGGCTACACCTTC. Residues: CASSYSLGDYGYTF.

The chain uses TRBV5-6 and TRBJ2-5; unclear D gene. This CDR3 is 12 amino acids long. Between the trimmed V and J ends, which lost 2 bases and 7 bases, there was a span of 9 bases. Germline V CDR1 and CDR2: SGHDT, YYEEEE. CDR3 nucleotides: TGTGCCAGCAGCTTAGGAGTGGGGACCCAGTACTTC. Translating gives CASSLGVGTQYF.

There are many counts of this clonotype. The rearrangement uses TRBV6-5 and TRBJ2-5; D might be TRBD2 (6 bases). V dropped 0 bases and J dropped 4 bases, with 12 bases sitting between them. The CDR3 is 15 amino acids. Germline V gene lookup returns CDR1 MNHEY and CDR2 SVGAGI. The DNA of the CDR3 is TGTGCCAGCAGTTACTCGATGGAGGGGCGAGAGACCCAGTACTTC. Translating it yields CASSYSMEGRETQYF.